Listed here are 20 T cell receptor beta chains from one sample, sequenced in a study of patients and donors after allogeneic stem cell transplantation. TCRdb recomputed calls from the RT-PCR reads with MiXCR, one row per CDR3 protein. The data hold 200,000 to 250,000 distinct CDR3 sequences, with 35% to 45% observed a single time. The specimen sequenced was blood, either unsorted or a sorted T cell fraction (not recorded which). These receptors originate from a human donor who was either an allogeneic HSCT recipient or a stem cell or donor lymphocyte infusion donor (not recorded which). It is not recorded whose cells these are; they may come from a transplant donor.

This clonotype appeared a few times. The chain employs TRBV13 and TRBJ1-1, with 8 bases aligning to TRBD1. The V and J ends lost 5 bases and 1 base, in that order; junction bases with no gene match: 6. Germline loops: CDR1 PRHDT, CDR2 FYEKMQ (reference sequence). This CDR3 has 15 amino acids. In DNA, the CDR3 is TGTGCCAGCAGCCCAGGGGGCCGGGCGAACACTGAAGCTTTCTTT. It yields the protein CASSPGGRANTEAFF. Using reference TRBV13 and TRBJ1-1 for the parts outside the CDR3, the full variable domain is AAGVIQSPRHLIKEKRETATLKCYPIPRHDTVYWYQQGPGQDPQFLISFYEKMQSDKGSIPDRFSAQQFSDYHSELNMSSLELGDSALYFCASSPGGRANTEAFFGQGTRLTVV.

This clonotype has a handful of counts. The CDR3 bases are TGTGCCAGCAGTTCATCACAGGGAGGGTACACTGAAGCTTTCTTT. Translated, it gives CASSSSQGGYTEAFF. The chain links TRBV12-3 or TRBV12-4 to TRBJ1-1; a possible D gene is TRBD1 (6 bases). The CDR3 length is 15 residues. Trimming cost V 4 bases and J 3 bases, with 15 bases left between them.

V usage is TRBV5-1 and J usage is TRBJ2-1; 8 nucleotides agree with TRBD2. The CDR3 runs 16 residues. The germline CDR1 and CDR2 sequences are SGHRS and YFSETQ. After removal of 4 bases from V and 3 bases from J, the junction contained 9 bases not matched to a gene. The CDR3 sequence: CASSQDGGAGYNEQFF. The CDR3 DNA sequence: TGCGCCAGCAGCCAGGACGGGGGGGCAGGCTACAATGAGCAGTTCTTC.

The rearrangement links TRBV4-3 to TRBJ1-2; TRBD1 matches 7 bases. Germline V lookup: CDR1 LGHNA, CDR2 YSLEER. Germline trimming cut 4 bases from V and 2 bases from J; bases unmatched to any gene: 4. The CDR3 runs 14 residues. Here the CDR3 reads CASSPRGQNYGYTF. DNA of the CDR3: TGCGCCAGCAGCCCCCGGGGACAGAACTATGGCTACACCTTC.

The chain links TRBV20-1 to TRBJ1-2, with D uncertain. V was shortened by 6 bases and J by 2 bases, with 16 bases between the two germline ends. CDR1 and CDR2 from the germline V gene are DFQATT and SNEGSKA (reference sequence). This CDR3 has 14 amino acids. This CDR3 reads CSAIPSLGNYGYTF. The CDR3 DNA is TGCAGTGCCATACCTTCCCTAGGGAACTATGGCTACACCTTC.

This clonotype was detected only a few times. The rearrangement joins TRBV9 to TRBJ1-6; the match to TRBD1 covers 9 bases. The J segment lost 9 bases and the V segment lost 3 bases, leaving 4 bases of the junction unmatched. Germline loops: CDR1 SGDLS, CDR2 YYNGEE. The CDR3 has 14 residues. CDR3 loop: CASSDGTGSSPLHF. The CDR3, as DNA: TGTGCCAGCAGCGACGGGACAGGGAGTTCACCCCTCCACTTT.

The chain employs TRBV28 and TRBJ1-2; no clear D. The CDR3 has 14 amino acids. From germline, CDR1 is MDHEN and CDR2 SYDVKM. V was pared by 2 bases and J by 0 bases, with 7 bases between. The CDR3 here is CASSLQTTNYGYTF. The DNA for the CDR3 is TGTGCCAGCAGTTTACAGACAACTAACTATGGCTACACCTTC.

The V and J genes are TRBV29-1 and TRBJ2-1; 7 bases are a match to TRBD1. V lost 5 bases and J lost 8; bases outside the gene matches: 9. Germline V CDR1 and CDR2: SQVTM, ANQGSEA. The CDR3 covers 13 residues. DNA for the CDR3: TGCAGCGTTATGGGACAGCCTTTGTATGAGCAGTTCTTC. Translating gives CSVMGQPLYEQFF.

The chain uses TRBV20-1 and TRBJ1-2; D is ambiguous. Trimming left V 3 bases short and J 2 bases short, with 7 bases between. The length of the CDR3 is 12 residues. Germline CDR1 DFQATT, CDR2 SNEGSKA (reference sequence). The CDR3 DNA reads TGCAGTGCTAGGCCGCCCAACTATGGCTACACCTTC. This gives the protein CSARPPNYGYTF.

This clonotype was seen only a few times. The DNA of the CDR3 is TGCAGTGCTAGAGATCTTCGGAGGGGGAACACTGAAGCTTTCTTT. This sequence encodes CSARDLRRGNTEAFF. The chain uses TRBV20-1 and TRBJ1-1; D is perhaps TRBD1 (5 bases). V shed 0 bases and J shed 1 base, with 12 bases lying between them. The CDR3 loop spans 15 amino acids. Germline V gives CDR1 DFQATT, CDR2 SNEGSKA (reference sequence).

The chain employs TRBV20-1 and TRBJ1-1, with 9 bases matching TRBD1. The V segment lost 3 bases and the J segment 3 bases; nucleotides outside the gene matches: 2. CDR3 length: 13 amino acids. Germline CDR1 reads DFQATT; CDR2 reads SNEGSKA (reference sequence). The DNA of the CDR3 is TGCAGTGCTAGCACAGGGGGCTACACTGAAGCTTTCTTT. Its protein is CSASTGGYTEAFF.

The J gene is TRBJ1-1, the V gene TRBV29-1; D is ambiguous. CDR1 SQVTM and CDR2 ANQGSEA come from the germline V gene. Trimming took 8 bases from V and 1 from J, leaving 17 bases between them. The CDR3 length is 14 residues. In DNA, the CDR3 is TGCAGCTGTAGACTCAGTTCAAGGAACACTGAAGCTTTCTTT. It encodes CSCRLSSRNTEAFF.

V usage is TRBV25-1 and J usage is TRBJ2-5, with D unclear. V lost 6 bases to trimming and J lost 7 bases, with 9 bases between them. The CDR3 has 11 residues. Germline CDR1 is MGHDK and CDR2 is SYGVNS. The DNA of the CDR3 is TGTGCCAGCAGCCGAGGAAGGACCCAGTACTTC. Its protein is CASSRGRTQYF.

The chain has TRBV6-2 or TRBV6-3 and TRBJ2-3; D unclear. V gave up 5 bases and J gave up 0 bases, with 3 bases separating them. CDR1 and CDR2 from the germline V gene are MNHEY and SVGEGT. This CDR3 is 12 amino acids long. The chain's CDR3 is CASSHSTDTQYF. CDR3 coding DNA: TGTGCCAGCAGTCATAGCACAGATACGCAGTATTTT.

The chain uses TRBV7-9 and TRBJ1-1; 8 nucleotides align to TRBD1. CDR3 length: 16 amino acids. With 4 bases clipped from V and 0 bases from J, the junction kept 7 bases outside the gene matches. Germline CDR1 SEHNR, CDR2 FQNEAQ (reference sequence). CDR3 DNA sequence: TGTGCCAGCAGCTCCGAAGGACAGGGATTGAACACTGAAGCTTTCTTT. Translation gives CASSSEGQGLNTEAFF. Full variable domain (remainder filled in from reference TRBV7-9 and TRBJ1-1): DTGVSQNPRHKITKRGQNVTFRCDPISEHNRLYWYRQTLGQGPEFLTYFQNEAQLEKSRLLSDRFSAERPKGSFSTLEIQRTEQGDSAMYLCASSSEGQGLNTEAFFGQGTRLTVV.

This chain connects TRBV3-1 to TRBJ1-1, with D uncertain. The V gene's germline CDR1 is LGHDT and CDR2 YNNKEL (reference sequence). This CDR3 is 17 amino acids long. V was trimmed by 0 bases and J by 0 bases, leaving 14 bases between them. In DNA, the CDR3 is TGTGCCAGCAGCCAAGAAGAGTCCGGGCTTATGAACACTGAAGCTTTCTTT. Protein: CASSQEESGLMNTEAFF.

The chain uses TRBV4-1 and TRBJ2-7; 11 nucleotides align to TRBD1. J gave up 0 bases and V 6 bases, and 4 bases lay outside the gene matches. CDR1 is MGHRA, CDR2 YSYEKL, per germline. The CDR3 has 15 amino acids. CDR3: CASRYGQGASYEQYF. The DNA for the CDR3 is TGCGCCAGCAGGTATGGACAGGGGGCCTCCTACGAGCAGTACTTC.

This clonotype has a handful of counts. The gene calls are TRBV20-1 and TRBJ2-1, with unresolved D. Germline CDR1 reads DFQATT; CDR2 reads SNEGSKA (reference sequence). The CDR3 sequence is 12 residues long. Trimming stripped 3 bases from V and 2 bases from J, with 5 bases between. The DNA for the CDR3 is TGCAGTGCTAGTAGGACCTACAATGAGCAGTTCTTC. Protein sequence: CSASRTYNEQFF.

This clonotype was counted between two and nine times. This rearrangement joins TRBV20-1 to TRBJ1-1, with D perhaps TRBD1 (5 bases). V lost 6 bases to trimming and J lost 1 base, with 12 bases between them. The germline gives CDR1 DFQATT, CDR2 SNEGSKA (reference sequence). The CDR3 has 13 amino acids. CDR3 residues: CSATWRGNTEAFF. DNA of the CDR3: TGCAGTGCCACGTGGAGGGGGAACACTGAAGCTTTCTTT.

This clonotype occurred a few times. The gene calls are TRBV4-1 and TRBJ2-2, with TRBD1 identical over 7 bases. This CDR3 comprises 16 residues. Germline V gene sequence: CDR1 MGHRA, CDR2 YSYEKL. V shed 1 base, J shed 1 base, and the junction held 3 bases outside the gene matches. The CDR3 DNA sequence: TGCGCCAGCAGCCAAGGGGGACAGTGGAACACCGGGGAGCTGTTTTTT. Protein product: CASSQGGQWNTGELFF.